Listed below are T cell receptor beta chains from one sample, sequenced in a study of CD8+ T cells in alopecia areata. Measured with immunoSEQ multiplex PCR; TCRdb has only the in-frame clones, and not every one. The sample includes approximately 150,000 clones, around 55% seen only once; the top ten take less than 5%. Material: CD4+ T cells sorted from blood. The origin of the receptors is a human donor in good health. CDR3s include the opening cysteine and the closing phenylalanine or tryptophan. Each record gives: J gene, V gene, CDR3 protein.

>TRBJ1-1|TRBV29-1
CSVASGRSITEAFF
>TRBJ2-7|TRBV5-6
CASRHSRDGLPYEQYF
>TRBJ2-6|TRBV29-1
CSVTSHRGAGANVLTF
>TRBJ2-7|TRBV29-1
CSVEELTGAEQYF
>TRBJ2-3|TRBV4-1
CASSHSHSGSGINTQYF
>TRBJ2-1|TRBV5-4
CASSGGLAGPNNEQFF
>TRBJ2-3|TRBV6-5
CASSYSSGYTDTQYF
>TRBJ2-4|TRBV2
CASSEEGNIQYF
>TRBJ2-1|TRBV29-1
CSVEGWAPNEQFF
>TRBJ2-5|TRBV29-1
CSVPQGDRGDETQYF
>TRBJ2-5|TRBV7-9
CASSLTFQETQYF
>TRBJ2-7|TRBV7-8
CASSLIFTTGPYEQYF
>TRBJ1-2|TRBV5-1
CASSPIDGYGYTF
>TRBJ2-7|TRBV29-1
CSAGGTREWEQYF
>TRBJ1-1|TRBV29-1
CSVEVLTTEAFF
>TRBJ1-2|TRBV25-1
CASTEGYGYTF
>TRBJ2-7|TRBV29-1
CSVVYPTGEQYF